This T cell receptor (beta chain) was sequenced in a study of radiation and T cells in renal cell carcinoma. Time point described: blood 2 weeks post-SBRT. Treatment reported: 15 Gy SBRT to primary tumor, nephrectomy 4 weeks later. TCRdb's table, derived via immunoSEQ multiplex PCR, lists solely in-frame clones and lacks some. This table holds more than 65,000 clones, 65% to 90% found once. Source: blood, taken from a patient whose treatment included radiotherapy and nephrectomy. The receptor was derived from a woman in her forties or fifties with renal cell carcinoma.

The CDR3: CSVEWQGSYEQYF. The CDR3, as DNA: TGCAGCGTTGAATGGCAGGGGTCCTACGAGCAGTACTTC. The V call is TRBV29-1, the J call TRBJ2-5; maybe TRBD1 (6 bases). The J call may be incorrect, as the DNA end agrees better with TRBJ2-7. Per germline, CDR1 SQVTM and CDR2 ANQGSEA. The CDR3 runs 13 residues.